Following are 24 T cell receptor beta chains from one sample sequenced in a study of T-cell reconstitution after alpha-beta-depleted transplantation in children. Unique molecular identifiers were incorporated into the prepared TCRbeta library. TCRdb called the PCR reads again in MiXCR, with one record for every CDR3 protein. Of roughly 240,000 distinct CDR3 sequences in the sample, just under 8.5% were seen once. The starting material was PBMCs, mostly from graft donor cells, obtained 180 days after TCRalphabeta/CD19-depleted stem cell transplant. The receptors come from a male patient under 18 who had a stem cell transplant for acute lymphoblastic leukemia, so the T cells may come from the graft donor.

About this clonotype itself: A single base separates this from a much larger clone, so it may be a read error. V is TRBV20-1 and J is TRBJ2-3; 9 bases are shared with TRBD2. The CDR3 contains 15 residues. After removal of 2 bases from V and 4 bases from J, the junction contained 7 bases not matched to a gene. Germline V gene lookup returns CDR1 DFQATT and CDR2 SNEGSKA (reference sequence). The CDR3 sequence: CSARSTAGGSDTQYF. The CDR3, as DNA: TGCAGTGCTAGATCCACAGCGGGAGGATCAGATACGCAGTATTTT.

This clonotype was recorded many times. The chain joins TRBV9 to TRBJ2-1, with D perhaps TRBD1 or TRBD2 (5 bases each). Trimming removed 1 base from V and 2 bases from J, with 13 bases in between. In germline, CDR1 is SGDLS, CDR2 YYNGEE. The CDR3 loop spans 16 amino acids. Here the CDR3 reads CASSVSSQGPYNEQFF. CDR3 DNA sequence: TGTGCCAGCAGCGTAAGTAGTCAGGGACCCTACAATGAGCAGTTCTTC.

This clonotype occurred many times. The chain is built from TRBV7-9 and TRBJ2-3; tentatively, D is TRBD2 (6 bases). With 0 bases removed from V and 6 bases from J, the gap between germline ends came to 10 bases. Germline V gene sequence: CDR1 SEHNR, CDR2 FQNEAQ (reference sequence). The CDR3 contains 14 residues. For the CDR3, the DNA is TGTGCCAGCAGCTTAGCCCAAAGCGGGGATACGCAGTATTTT. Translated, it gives CASSLAQSGDTQYF.

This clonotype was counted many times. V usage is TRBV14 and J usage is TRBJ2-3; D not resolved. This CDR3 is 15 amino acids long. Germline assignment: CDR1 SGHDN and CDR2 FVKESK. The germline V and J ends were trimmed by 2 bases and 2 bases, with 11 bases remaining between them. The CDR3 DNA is TGTGCCAGCAGCCAATATCTACAGAACACAGATACGCAGTATTTT. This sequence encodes CASSQYLQNTDTQYF. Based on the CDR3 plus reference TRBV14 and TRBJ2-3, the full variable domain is EAGVTQFPSHSVIEKGQTVTLRCDPISGHDNLYWYRRVMGKEIKFLLHFVKESKQDESGMPNNRFLAERTGGTYSTLKVQPAELEDSGVYFCASSQYLQNTDTQYFGPGTRLTVL.

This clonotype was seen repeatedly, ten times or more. CDR3 loop: CASSQEKTGFNTGELFF. In DNA form, the CDR3 reads TGCGCCAGCAGCCAAGAAAAGACAGGGTTTAACACCGGGGAGCTGTTTTTT. The V gene is TRBV4-3, the J gene TRBJ2-2; 7 bases align to TRBD1. Germline assignment: CDR1 LGHNA and CDR2 YSLEER. This CDR3 comprises 17 residues. Unmatched junction bases numbered 6, after V lost 0 bases and J lost 2 bases.

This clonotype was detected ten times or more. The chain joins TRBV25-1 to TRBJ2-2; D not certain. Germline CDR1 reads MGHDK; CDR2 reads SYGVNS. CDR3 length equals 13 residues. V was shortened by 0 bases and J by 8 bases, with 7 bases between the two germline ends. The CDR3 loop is CASSEYWVGELFF. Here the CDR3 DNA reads TGTGCCAGCAGTGAATACTGGGTTGGGGAGCTGTTTTTT.

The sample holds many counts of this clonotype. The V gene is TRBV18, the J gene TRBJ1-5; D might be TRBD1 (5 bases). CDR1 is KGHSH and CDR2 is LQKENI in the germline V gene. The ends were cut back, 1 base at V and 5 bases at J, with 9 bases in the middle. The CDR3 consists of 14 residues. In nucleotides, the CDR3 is TGTGCCAGCTCACCACTTCCAGGGTATCAGCCCCAGCATTTT. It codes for CASSPLPGYQPQHF.

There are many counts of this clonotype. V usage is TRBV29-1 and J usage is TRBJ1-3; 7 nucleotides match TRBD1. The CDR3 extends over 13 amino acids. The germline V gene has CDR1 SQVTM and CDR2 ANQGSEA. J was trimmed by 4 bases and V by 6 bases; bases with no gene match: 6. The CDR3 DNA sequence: TGCAGCGTCGAGACAGGGTCCGGAAACACCATATATTTT. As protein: CSVETGSGNTIYF.

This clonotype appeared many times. The CDR3 spells CASSQPGATNEKLFF. CDR3 in DNA: TGCGCCAGCAGCCAACCGGGTGCAACTAATGAAAAACTGTTTTTT. The gene calls are TRBV4-1 and TRBJ1-4; no reliable D call. V was pared by 2 bases and J by 0 bases, with 7 bases between. This CDR3 contains 15 residues. Germline-derived CDR1 and CDR2 are MGHRA and YSYEKL.

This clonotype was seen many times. This chain's CDR3 is CATTAYYGYTF. The CDR3 nucleotides are TGTGCCACCACAGCATACTATGGCTACACCTTC. J is TRBJ1-2 and V is TRBV10-3; D unclear. CDR1 and CDR2 (germline): ENHRY, SYGVKD. This CDR3 comprises 11 residues. Between the trimmed V and J ends, which lost 10 bases and 3 bases, there was a span of 9 bases.

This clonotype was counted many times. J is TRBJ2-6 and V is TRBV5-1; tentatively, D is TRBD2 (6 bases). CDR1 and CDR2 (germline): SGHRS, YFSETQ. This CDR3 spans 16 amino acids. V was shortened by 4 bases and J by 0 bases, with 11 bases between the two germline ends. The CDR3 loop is CASSPGLFSGANVLTF. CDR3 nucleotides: TGCGCCAGCAGCCCGGGACTCTTCTCTGGGGCCAACGTCCTGACTTTC.

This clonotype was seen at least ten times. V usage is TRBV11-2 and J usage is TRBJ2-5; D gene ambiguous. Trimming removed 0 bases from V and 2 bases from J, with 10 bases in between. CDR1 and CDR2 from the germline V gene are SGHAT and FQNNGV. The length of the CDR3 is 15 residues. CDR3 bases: TGTGCCAGCAGCTTAGACCCAGTCTTACAAGAGACCCAGTACTTC. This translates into CASSLDPVLQETQYF. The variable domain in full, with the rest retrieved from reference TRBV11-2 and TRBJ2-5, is EAGVAQSPRYKIIEKRQSVAFWCNPISGHATLYWYQQILGQGPKLLIQFQNNGVVDDSQLPKDRFSAERLKGVDSTLKIQPAKLEDSAVYLCASSLDPVLQETQYFGPGTRLLVL.

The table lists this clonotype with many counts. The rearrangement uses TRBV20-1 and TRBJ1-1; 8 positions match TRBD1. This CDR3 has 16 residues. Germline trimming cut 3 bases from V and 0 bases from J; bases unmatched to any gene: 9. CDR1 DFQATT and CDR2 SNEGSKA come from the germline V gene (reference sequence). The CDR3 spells CSARGPVTGVNTEAFF. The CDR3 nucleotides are TGCAGTGCTAGGGGCCCCGTGACAGGGGTGAACACTGAAGCTTTCTTT.

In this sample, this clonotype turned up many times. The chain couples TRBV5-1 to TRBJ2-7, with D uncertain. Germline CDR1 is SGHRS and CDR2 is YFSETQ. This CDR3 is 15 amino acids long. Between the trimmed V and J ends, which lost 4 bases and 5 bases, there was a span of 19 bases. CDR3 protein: CASSPLAARSDEQYF. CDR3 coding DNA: TGCGCCAGCAGCCCCCTGGCCGCTCGGTCTGACGAGCAGTACTTC.

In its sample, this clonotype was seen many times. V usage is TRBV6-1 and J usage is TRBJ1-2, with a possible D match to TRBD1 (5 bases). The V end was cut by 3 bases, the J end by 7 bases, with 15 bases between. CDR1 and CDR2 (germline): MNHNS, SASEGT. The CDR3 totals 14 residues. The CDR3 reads CASSDPGHPGGYTF. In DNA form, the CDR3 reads TGTGCCAGCAGTGACCCCGGACATCCAGGTGGCTACACCTTC.

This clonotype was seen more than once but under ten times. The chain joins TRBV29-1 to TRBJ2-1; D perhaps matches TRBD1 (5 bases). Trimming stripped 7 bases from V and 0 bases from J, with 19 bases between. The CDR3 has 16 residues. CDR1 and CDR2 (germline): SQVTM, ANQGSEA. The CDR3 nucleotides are TGCAGCGGGCAGGGTAGCCGGCTTGTCTCCTACAATGAGCAGTTCTTC. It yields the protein CSGQGSRLVSYNEQFF.

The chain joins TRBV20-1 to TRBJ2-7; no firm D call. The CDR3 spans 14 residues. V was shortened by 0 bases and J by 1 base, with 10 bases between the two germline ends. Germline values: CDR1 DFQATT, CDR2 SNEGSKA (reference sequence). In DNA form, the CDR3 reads TGCAGTGCTAGAGACTCGGACGGTTCCTACGAGCAGTACTTC. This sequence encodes CSARDSDGSYEQYF.

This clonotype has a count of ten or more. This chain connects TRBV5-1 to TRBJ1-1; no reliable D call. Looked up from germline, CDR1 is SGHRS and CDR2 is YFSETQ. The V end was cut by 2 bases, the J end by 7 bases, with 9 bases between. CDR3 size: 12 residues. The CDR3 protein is CASSLDGFEAFF. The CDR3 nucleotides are TGCGCCAGCAGCTTAGACGGATTTGAAGCTTTCTTT.

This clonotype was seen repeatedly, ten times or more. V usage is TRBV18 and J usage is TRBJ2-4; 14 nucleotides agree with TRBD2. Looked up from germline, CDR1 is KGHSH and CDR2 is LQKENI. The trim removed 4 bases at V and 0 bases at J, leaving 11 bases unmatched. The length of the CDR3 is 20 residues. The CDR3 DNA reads TGTGCCAGCTCACTTAAAGCGGGACTAGCGGGAGCCGAAGCCAAAAACATTCAGTACTTC. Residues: CASSLKAGLAGAEAKNIQYF.

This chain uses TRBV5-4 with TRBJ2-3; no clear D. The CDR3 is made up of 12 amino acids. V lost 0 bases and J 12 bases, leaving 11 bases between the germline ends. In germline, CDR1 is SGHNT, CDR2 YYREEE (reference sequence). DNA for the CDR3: TGTGCCAGCAGCTTGGCCGTGGGTTTCCAGTATTTT. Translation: CASSLAVGFQYF.

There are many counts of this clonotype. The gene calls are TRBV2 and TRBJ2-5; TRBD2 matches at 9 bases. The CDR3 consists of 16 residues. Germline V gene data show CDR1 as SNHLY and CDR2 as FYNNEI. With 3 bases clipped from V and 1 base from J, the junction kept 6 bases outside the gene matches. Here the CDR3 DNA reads TGTGCCAGCAGTGAGGCCCTAGCGGGGATCCAAGAGACCCAGTACTTC. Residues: CASSEALAGIQETQYF.

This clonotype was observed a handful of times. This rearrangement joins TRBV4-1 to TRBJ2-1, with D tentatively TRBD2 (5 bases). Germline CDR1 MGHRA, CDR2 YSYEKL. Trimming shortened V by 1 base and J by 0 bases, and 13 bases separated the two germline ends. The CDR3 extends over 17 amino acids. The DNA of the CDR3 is TGCGCCAGCAGCCAAGTTCCCAGCGGCAGCTCCTACAATGAGCAGTTCTTC. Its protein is CASSQVPSGSSYNEQFF.

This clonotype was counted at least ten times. The CDR3 loop reads CASSVGGRVYTF. The CDR3 bases are TGTGCCAGCAGCGTAGGTGGTCGTGTCTACACCTTC. The chain is built from TRBV9 and TRBJ1-2; D gene unclear. CDR3 size: 12 residues. V was pared by 0 bases and J by 10 bases, with 10 bases between. The germline V gene has CDR1 SGDLS and CDR2 YYNGEE.

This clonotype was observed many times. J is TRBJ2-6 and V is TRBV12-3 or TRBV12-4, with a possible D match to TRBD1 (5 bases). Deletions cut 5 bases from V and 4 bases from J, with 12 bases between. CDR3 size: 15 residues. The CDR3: CASSPFRVGANVLTF. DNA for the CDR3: TGTGCCAGCAGTCCCTTCAGGGTCGGGGCCAACGTCCTGACTTTC.